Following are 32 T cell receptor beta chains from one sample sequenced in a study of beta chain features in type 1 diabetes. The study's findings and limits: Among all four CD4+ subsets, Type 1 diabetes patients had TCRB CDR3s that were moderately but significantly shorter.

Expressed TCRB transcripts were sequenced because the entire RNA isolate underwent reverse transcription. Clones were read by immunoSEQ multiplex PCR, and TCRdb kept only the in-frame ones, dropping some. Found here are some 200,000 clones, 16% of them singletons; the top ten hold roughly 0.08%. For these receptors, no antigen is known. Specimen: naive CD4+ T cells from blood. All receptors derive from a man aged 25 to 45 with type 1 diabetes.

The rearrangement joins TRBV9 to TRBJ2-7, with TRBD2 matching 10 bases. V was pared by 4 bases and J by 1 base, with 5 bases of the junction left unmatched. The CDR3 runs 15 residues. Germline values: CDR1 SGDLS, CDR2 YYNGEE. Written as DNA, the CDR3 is TGTGCCAGCAGCCCGCGACTAGCGGGTTCCTACGAGCAGTACTTC. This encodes CASSPRLAGSYEQYF.

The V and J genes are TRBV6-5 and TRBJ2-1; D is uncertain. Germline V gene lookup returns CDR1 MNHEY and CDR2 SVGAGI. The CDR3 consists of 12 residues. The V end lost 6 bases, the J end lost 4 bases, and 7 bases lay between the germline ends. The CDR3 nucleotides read TGTGCCAGCAGGACGCTTTACAATGAGCAGTTCTTC. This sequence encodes CASRTLYNEQFF.

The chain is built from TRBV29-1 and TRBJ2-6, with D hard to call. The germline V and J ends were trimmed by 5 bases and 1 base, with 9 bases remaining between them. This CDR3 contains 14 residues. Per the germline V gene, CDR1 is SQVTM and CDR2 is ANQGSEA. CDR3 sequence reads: CSVRPQSGANVLTF. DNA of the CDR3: TGCAGCGTTCGACCCCAGTCTGGGGCCAACGTCCTGACTTTC.

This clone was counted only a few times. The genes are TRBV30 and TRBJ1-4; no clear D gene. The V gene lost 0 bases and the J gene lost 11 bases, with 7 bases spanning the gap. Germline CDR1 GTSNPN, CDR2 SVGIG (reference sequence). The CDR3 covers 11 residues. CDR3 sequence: CAWSVFGKLFF. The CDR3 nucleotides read TGTGCCTGGAGTGTATTCGGGAAACTGTTTTTT.

CDR3 nucleotides: TGTGCCAGTAGTTCCCGGGACAGGAACAATGAGCAGTTCTTC. Its translation is CASSSRDRNNEQFF. The chain employs TRBV19 and TRBJ2-1, with 8 nucleotides matching TRBD1. The trim removed 5 bases at V and 5 bases at J, leaving 5 bases unmatched. Per the germline V gene, CDR1 is LNHDA and CDR2 is SQIVND (reference sequence). The CDR3 covers 14 residues.

CDR3 amino acids: CSVGRLANYGYTF. In nucleotides, the CDR3 is TGCAGCGTGGGACGCCTAGCTAACTATGGCTACACCTTC. V usage is TRBV29-1 and J usage is TRBJ1-2; tentative D call: TRBD1 (5 bases). The germline gives CDR1 SQVTM, CDR2 ANQGSEA. V shed 6 bases and J shed 0 bases, with 11 bases lying between them. The CDR3 sequence is 13 residues long.

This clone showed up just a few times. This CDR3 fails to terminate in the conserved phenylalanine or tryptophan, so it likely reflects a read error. CDR3 sequence (DNA): TGTGCCAGCTCCAAAGGCGGCAGCTACGAGCAGTACCTC. It is translated as CASSKGGSYEQYL. The chain joins TRBV25-1 to TRBJ2-7; no firm D call. CDR3 length: 13 residues. V dropped 8 bases and J dropped 3 bases, with 14 bases sitting between them. Germline CDR1 MGHDK, CDR2 SYGVNS.

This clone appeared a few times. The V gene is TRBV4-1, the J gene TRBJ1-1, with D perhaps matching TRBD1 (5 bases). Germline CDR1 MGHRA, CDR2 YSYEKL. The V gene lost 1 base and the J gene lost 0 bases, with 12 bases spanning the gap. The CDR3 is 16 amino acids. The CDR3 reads CASSQGRGPVNTEAFF. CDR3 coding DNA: TGCGCCAGCAGCCAAGGAAGGGGACCAGTGAACACTGAAGCTTTCTTT.

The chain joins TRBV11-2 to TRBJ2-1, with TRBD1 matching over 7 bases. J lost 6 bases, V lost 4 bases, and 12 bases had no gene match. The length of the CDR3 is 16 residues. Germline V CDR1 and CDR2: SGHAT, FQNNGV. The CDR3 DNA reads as TGTGCCAGCAGCTCCCAAAGACAGGGAGTGGCCAATGAGCAGTTCTTC. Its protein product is CASSSQRQGVANEQFF. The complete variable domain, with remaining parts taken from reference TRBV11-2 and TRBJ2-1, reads EAGVAQSPRYKIIEKRQSVAFWCNPISGHATLYWYQQILGQGPKLLIQFQNNGVVDDSQLPKDRFSAERLKGVDSTLKIQPAKLEDSAVYLCASSSQRQGVANEQFFGPGTRLTVL.

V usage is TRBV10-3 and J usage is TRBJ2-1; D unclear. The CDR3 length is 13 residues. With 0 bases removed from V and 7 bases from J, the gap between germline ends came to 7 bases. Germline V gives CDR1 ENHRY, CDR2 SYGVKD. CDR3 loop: CAISESNGNEQFF. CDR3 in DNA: TGTGCCATCAGTGAGTCGAACGGTAATGAGCAGTTCTTC.

CDR3 protein: CATSTGGAEGGELFF. Written as DNA, the CDR3 is TGTGCCACCAGCACAGGGGGCGCCGAAGGCGGGGAGCTGTTTTTT. The chain carries TRBV15 and TRBJ2-2, with 8 bases identical to TRBD1. This CDR3 has 15 residues. Germline-derived CDR1 and CDR2 are LNHNV and YYDKDF (reference sequence). J gave up 7 bases and V 4 bases, and 8 bases lay outside the gene matches.

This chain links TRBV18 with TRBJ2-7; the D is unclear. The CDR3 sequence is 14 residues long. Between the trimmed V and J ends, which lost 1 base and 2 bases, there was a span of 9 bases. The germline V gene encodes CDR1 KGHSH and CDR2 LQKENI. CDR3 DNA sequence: TGTGCCAGCTCACCACAGGGTAGGGCCTACGAGCAGTACTTC. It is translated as CASSPQGRAYEQYF.

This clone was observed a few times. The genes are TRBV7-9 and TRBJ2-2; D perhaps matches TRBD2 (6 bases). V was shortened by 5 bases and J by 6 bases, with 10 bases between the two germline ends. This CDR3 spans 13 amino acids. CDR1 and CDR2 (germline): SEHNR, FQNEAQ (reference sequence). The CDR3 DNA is TGTGCCAGCAGCCCTCGGGAGTCCGGGGAGCTGTTTTTT. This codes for CASSPRESGELFF.

CDR3 sequence (DNA): TGTGCCAGCAGCTTAGTCCAAGAGACCCAGTACTTC. This gives the protein CASSLVQETQYF. V is TRBV11-2 and J is TRBJ2-5; D is unclear. This CDR3 comprises 12 residues. Germline CDR1 is SGHAT and CDR2 is FQNNGV. V was trimmed by 1 base and J by 1 base, leaving 1 base between them.

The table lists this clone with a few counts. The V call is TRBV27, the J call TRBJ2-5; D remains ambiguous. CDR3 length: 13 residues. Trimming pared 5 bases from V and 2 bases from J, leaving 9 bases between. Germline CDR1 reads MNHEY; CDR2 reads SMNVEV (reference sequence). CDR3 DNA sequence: TGTGCCAGCAGTCCGCGACGGCAAGAGACCCAGTACTTC. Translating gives CASSPRRQETQYF.

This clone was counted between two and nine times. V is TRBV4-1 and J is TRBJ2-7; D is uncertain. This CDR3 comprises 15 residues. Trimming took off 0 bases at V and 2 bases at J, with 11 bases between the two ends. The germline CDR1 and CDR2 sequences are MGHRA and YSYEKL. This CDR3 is CASSQDQTLTYEQYF. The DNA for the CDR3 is TGCGCCAGCAGCCAAGACCAGACCCTCACCTACGAGCAGTACTTC.

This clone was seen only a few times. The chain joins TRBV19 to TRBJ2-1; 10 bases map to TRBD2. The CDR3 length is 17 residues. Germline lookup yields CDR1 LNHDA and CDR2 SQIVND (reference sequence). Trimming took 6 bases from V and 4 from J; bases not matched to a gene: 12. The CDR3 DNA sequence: TGTGCCAGTAGAGTCCTAGCGGGAGTATCGCGTTACAATGAGCAGTTCTTC. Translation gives CASRVLAGVSRYNEQFF.

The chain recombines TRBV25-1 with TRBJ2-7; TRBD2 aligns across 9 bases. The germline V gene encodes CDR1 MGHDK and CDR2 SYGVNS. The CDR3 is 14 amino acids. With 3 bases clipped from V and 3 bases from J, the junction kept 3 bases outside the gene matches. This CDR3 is CASSEREGFYEQYF. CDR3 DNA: TGTGCCAGCAGTGAGCGGGAGGGTTTCTACGAGCAGTACTTC.

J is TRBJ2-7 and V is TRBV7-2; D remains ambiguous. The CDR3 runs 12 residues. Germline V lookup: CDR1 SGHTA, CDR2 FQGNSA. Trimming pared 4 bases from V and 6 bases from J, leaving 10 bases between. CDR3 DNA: TGTGCCAGCAGCTCCCAGTTAAGCGAGCAGTACTTC. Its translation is CASSSQLSEQYF. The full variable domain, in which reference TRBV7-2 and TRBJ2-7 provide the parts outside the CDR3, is GAGVSQSPSNKVTEKGKDVELRCDPISGHTALYWYRQSLGQGLEFLIYFQGNSAPDKSGLPSDRFSAERTGGSVSTLTIQRTQQEDSAVYLCASSSQLSEQYFGPGTRLTVT.

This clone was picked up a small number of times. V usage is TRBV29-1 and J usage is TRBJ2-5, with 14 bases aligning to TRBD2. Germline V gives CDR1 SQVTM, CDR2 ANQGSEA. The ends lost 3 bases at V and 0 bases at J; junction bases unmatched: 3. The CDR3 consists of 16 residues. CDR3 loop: CSVEGLAGVDQETQYF. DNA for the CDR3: TGCAGCGTTGAGGGACTAGCGGGAGTAGACCAAGAGACCCAGTACTTC.

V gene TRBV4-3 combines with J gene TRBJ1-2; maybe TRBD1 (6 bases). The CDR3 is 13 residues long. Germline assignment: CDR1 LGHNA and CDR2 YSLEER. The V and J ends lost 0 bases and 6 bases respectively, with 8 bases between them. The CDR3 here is CASSQEAGDGYTF. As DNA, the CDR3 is TGCGCCAGCAGCCAAGAAGCAGGGGATGGCTACACCTTC.

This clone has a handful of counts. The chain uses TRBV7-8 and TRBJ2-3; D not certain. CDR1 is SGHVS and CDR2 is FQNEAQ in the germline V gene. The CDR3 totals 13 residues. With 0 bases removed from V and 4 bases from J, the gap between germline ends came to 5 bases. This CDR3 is CASSLAWPDTQYF. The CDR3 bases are TGTGCCAGCAGCTTAGCGTGGCCAGATACGCAGTATTTT.

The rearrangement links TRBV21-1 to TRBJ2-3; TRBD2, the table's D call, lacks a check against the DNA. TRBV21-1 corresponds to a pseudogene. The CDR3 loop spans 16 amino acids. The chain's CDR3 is CASSKGLAGSTDTQYF. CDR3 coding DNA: TGTGCCAGCAGCAAAGGACTAGCGGGTAGCACAGATACGCAGTATTTT.

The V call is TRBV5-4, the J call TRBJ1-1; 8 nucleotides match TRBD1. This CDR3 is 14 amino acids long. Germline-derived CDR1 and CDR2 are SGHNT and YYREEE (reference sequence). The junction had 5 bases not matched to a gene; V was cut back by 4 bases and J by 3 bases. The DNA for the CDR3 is TGTGCCAGCAGCCAGACAGGGGCTGACACTGAAGCTTTCTTT. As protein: CASSQTGADTEAFF.

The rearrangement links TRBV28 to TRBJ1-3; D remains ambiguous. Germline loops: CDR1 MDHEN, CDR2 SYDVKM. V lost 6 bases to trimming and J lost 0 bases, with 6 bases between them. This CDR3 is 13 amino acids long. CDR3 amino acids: CASSPFSGNTIYF. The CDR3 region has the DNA TGTGCCAGCAGCCCCTTCTCTGGAAACACCATATATTTT.

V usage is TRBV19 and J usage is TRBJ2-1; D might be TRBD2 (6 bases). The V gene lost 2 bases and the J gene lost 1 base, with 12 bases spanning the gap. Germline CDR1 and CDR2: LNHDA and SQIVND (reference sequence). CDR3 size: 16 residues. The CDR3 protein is CASSIIGSGSYNEQFF. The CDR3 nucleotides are TGTGCCAGTAGTATAATCGGGAGCGGATCCTACAATGAGCAGTTCTTC. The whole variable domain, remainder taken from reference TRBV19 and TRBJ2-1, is DGGITQSPKYLFRKEGQNVTLSCEQNLNHDAMYWYRQDPGQGLRLIYYSQIVNDFQKGDIAEGYSVSREKKESFPLTVTSAQKNPTAFYLCASSIIGSGSYNEQFFGPGTRLTVL.

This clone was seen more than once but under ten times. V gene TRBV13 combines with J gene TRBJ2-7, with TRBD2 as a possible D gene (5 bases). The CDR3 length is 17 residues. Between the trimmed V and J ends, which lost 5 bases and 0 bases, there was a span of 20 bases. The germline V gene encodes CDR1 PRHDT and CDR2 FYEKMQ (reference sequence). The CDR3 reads CASSPQQVLGSSYEQYF. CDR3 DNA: TGTGCCAGCAGCCCCCAACAAGTCCTTGGGAGCTCCTACGAGCAGTACTTC.

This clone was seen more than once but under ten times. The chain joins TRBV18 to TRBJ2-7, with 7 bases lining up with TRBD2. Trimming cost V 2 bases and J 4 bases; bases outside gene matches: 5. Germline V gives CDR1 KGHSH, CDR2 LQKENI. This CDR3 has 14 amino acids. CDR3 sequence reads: CASSPDRLAYEQYF. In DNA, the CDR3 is TGTGCCAGCTCACCAGATAGACTAGCTTACGAGCAGTACTTC.

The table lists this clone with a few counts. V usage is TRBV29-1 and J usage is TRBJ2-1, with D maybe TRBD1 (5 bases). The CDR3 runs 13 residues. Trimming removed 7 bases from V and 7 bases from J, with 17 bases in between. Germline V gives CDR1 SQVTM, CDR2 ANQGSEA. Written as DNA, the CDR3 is TGCAGCGGGCCGGACAAACGACGGAATGAGCAGTTCTTC. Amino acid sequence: CSGPDKRRNEQFF.

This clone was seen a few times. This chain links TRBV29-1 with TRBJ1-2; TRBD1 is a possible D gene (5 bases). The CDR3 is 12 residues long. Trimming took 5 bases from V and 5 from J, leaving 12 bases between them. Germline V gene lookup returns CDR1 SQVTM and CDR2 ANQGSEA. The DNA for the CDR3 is TGCAGCGTTCGACAGCACACTTATGGCTACACCTTC. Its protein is CSVRQHTYGYTF.

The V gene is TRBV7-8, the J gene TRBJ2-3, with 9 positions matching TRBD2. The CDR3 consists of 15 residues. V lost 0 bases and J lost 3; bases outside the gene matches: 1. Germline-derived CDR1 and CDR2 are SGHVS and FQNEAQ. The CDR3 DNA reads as TGTGCCAGCAGCTTAGCTAGCGGGAGTACAGATACGCAGTATTTT. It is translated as CASSLASGSTDTQYF.

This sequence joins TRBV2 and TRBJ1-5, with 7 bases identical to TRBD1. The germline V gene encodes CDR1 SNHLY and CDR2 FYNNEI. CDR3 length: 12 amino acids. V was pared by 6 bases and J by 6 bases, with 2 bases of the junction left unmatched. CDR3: CASRGQVQPQHF. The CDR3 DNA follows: TGTGCCAGCAGAGGACAGGTTCAGCCCCAGCATTTT.